This T cell receptor (beta chain) was retrieved from a study of blood T cell repertoires in COVID-19. Participants spanned ages about 18 to 100 years and resided in roughly 26 US areas. Sequenced by immunoSEQ multiplex PCR; TCRdb stores in-frame clones only, minus some. This table has more than 350,000 clones, 85% to 90% appearing once. CDR1 and CDR2 (germline): MNHNS, SASEGT. The V gene end was trimmed by 0 bases and the J gene end by 4 bases; junction bases not matched to a gene: 5. The length of the CDR3 is 16 residues. The chain joins TRBV6-1 to TRBJ1-5; TRBD1 matches at 8 bases. The clonotype was recovered from a woman in her fifties or sixties who had recovered from COVID-19. What was sequenced was PBMCs or T cells enriched from blood (not recorded which). CDR3 sequence (DNA): TGTGCCAGCAGTGAAGCGGCAGGGGGCTCAAATCAGCCCCAGCATTTT. Translation gives CASSEAAGGSNQPQHF.